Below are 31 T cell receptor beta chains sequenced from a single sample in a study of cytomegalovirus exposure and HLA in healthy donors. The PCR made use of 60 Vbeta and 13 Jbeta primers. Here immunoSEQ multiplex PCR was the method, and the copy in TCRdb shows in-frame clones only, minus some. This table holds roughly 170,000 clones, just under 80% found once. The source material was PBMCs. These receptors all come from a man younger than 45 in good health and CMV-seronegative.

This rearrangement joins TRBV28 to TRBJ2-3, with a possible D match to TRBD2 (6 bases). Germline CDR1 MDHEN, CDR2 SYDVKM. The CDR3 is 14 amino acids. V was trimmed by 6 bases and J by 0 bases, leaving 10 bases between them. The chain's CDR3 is CASRPGLSTDTQYF. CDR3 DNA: TGTGCCAGCAGACCGGGACTCAGCACAGATACGCAGTATTTT.

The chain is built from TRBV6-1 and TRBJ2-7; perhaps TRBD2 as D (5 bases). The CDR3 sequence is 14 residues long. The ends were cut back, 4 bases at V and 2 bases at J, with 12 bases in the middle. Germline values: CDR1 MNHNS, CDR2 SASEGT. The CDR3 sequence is CASSVRTVTYEQYF. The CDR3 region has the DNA TGTGCCAGCAGTGTTAGGACTGTCACCTACGAGCAGTACTTC.

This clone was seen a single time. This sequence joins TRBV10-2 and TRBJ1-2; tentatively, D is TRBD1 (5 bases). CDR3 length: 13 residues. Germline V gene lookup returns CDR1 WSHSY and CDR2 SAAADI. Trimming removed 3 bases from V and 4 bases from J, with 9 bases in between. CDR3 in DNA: TGCGCCAGCAGTGAAAGGGGATTCTATGGCTACACCTTC. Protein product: CASSERGFYGYTF.

DNA of the CDR3: TGTGCCAGCAGCTTGAGAAACGGGGAAGAGACCCAGTACTTC. Translating it yields CASSLRNGEETQYF. The rearrangement joins TRBV7-9 to TRBJ2-5, with a possible D match to TRBD2 (5 bases). CDR1 and CDR2 (germline): SEHNR, FQNEAQ (reference sequence). The CDR3 extends over 14 amino acids. V lost 3 bases and J lost 3, with 11 bases in between.

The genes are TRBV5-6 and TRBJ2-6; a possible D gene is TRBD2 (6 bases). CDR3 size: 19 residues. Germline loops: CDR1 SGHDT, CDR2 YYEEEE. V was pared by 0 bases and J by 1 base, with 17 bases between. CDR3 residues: CASSLVARWDSSGANVLTF. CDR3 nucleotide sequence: TGTGCCAGCAGCTTGGTCGCTCGGTGGGACTCTTCTGGGGCCAACGTCCTGACTTTC.

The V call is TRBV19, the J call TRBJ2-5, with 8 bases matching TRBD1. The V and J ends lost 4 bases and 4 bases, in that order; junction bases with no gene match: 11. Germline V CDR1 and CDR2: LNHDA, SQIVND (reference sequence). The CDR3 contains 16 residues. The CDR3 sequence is CASSTYGQGFGETQYF. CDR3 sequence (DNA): TGTGCCAGTAGTACCTATGGACAGGGCTTCGGAGAGACCCAGTACTTC.

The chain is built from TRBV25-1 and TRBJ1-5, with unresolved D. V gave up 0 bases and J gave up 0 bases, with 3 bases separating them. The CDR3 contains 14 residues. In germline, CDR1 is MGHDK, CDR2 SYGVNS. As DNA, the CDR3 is TGTGCCAGCAGTGAATACGGTAGCAATCAGCCCCAGCATTTT. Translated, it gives CASSEYGSNQPQHF.

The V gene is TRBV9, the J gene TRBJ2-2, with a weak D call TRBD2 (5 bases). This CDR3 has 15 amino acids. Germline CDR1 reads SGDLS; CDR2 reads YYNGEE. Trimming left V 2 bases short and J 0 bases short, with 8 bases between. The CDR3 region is CASSVSGTNTGELFF. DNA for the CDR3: TGTGCCAGCAGCGTCTCGGGGACGAACACCGGGGAGCTGTTTTTT.

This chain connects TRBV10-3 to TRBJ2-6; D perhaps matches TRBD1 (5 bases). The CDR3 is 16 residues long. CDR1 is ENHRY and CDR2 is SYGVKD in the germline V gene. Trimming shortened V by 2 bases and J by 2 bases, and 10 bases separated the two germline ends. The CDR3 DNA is TGTGCCATCAGTGAGGCAGGGTTCGCTGGGGCCAACGTCCTGACTTTC. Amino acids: CAISEAGFAGANVLTF.

The CDR3 here is CASSFEDEKLFF. For the CDR3, the DNA is TGTGCCAGCAGCTTCGAGGATGAAAAACTGTTTTTT. The rearrangement links TRBV5-4 to TRBJ1-4; D gene uncertain. The CDR3 is made up of 12 amino acids. The germline V gene encodes CDR1 SGHNT and CDR2 YYREEE (reference sequence). V lost 2 bases and J 6 bases, leaving 5 bases between the germline ends.

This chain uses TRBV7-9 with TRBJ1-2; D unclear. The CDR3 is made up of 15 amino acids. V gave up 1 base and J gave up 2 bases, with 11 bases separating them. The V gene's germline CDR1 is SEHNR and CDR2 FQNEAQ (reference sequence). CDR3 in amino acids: CASSLGSAKNYGYTF. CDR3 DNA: TGTGCCAGCAGCTTAGGTTCAGCGAAAAACTATGGCTACACCTTC.

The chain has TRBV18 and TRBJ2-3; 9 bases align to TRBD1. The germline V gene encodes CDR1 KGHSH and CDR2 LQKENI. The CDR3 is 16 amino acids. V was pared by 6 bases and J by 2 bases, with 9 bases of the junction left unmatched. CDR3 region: CASSPDRGGYTDTQYF. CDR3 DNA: TGTGCCAGCTCTCCGGACAGGGGAGGTTACACAGATACGCAGTATTTT. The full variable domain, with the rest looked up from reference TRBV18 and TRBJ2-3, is NAGVMQNPRHLVRRRGQEARLRCSPMKGHSHVYWYRQLPEEGLKFMVYLQKENIIDESGMPKERFSAEFPKEGPSILRIQQVVRGDSAAYFCASSPDRGGYTDTQYFGPGTRLTVL.

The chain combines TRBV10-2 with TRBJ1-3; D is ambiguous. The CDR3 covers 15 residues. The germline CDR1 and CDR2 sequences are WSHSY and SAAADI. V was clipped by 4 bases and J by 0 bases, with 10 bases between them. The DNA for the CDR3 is TGCGCCAGCAGTGCTGGCGGCCACTCTGGAAACACCATATATTTT. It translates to CASSAGGHSGNTIYF.

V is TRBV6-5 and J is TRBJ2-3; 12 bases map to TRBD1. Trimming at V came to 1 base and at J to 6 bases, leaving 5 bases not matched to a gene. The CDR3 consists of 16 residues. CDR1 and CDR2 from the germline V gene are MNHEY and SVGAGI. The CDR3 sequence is CASSYYGTGGADTQYF. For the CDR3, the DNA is TGTGCCAGCAGTTACTACGGGACAGGGGGCGCGGATACGCAGTATTTT.

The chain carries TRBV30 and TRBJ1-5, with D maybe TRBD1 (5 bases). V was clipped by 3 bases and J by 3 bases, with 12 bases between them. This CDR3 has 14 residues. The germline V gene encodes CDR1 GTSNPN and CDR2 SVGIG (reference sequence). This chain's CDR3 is CAWRRGGLNQPQHF. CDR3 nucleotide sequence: TGTGCCTGGAGAAGGGGCGGTCTCAATCAGCCCCAGCATTTT.

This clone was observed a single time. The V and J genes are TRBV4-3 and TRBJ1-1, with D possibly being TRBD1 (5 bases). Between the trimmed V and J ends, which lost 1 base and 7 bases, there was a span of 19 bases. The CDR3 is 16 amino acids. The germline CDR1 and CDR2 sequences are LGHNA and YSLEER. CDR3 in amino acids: CASSQGSGGGVDEAFF. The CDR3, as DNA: TGCGCCAGCAGCCAAGGAAGTGGTGGGGGGGTTGATGAAGCTTTCTTT.

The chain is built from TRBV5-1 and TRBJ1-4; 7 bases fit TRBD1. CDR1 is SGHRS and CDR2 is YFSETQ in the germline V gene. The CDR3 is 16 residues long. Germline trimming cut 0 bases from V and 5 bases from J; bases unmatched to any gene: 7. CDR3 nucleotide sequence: TGCGCCAGCAGCTTGGTACAGGGGACGGGGAATGAAAAACTGTTTTTT. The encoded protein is CASSLVQGTGNEKLFF.

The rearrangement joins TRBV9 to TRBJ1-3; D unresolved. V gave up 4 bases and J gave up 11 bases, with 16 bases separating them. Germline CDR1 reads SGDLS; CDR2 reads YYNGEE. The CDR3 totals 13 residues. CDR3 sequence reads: CASSQEGSRAIYF. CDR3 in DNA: TGTGCCAGCAGCCAAGAAGGCTCCCGGGCCATATATTTT. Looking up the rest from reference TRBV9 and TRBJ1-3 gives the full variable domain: DSGVTQTPKHLITATGQRVTLRCSPRSGDLSVYWYQQSLDQGLQFLIQYYNGEERAKGNILERFSAQQFPDLHSELNLSSLELGDSALYFCASSQEGSRAIYFGEGSWLTVV.

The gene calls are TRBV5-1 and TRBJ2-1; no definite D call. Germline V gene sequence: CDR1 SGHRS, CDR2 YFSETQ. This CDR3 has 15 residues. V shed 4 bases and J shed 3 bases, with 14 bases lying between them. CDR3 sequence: CASSLISSFYNEQFF. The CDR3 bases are TGCGCCAGCAGCCTCATTAGTTCGTTCTACAATGAGCAGTTCTTC.

This CDR3 is CASSRETRGSGNTIYF. The CDR3 DNA reads TGCGCCAGCAGCCGAGAGACAAGGGGATCTGGAAACACCATATATTTT. The V and J genes are TRBV4-3 and TRBJ1-3, with D possibly matching TRBD1 (5 bases). The CDR3 has 16 amino acids. The germline V and J ends were trimmed by 4 bases and 1 base, with 14 bases remaining between them. The germline V gene encodes CDR1 LGHNA and CDR2 YSLEER.

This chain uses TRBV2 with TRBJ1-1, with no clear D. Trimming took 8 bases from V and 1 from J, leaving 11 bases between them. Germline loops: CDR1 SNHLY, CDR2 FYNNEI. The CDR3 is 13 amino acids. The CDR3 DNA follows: TGTGCCAGCCGGGATACCGAGAACACTGAAGCTTTCTTT. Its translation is CASRDTENTEAFF.

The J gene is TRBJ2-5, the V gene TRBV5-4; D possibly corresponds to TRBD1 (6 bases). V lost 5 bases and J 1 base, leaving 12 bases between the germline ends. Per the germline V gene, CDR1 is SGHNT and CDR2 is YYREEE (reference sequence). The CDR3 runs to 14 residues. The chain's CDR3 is CASRRTGIQETQYF. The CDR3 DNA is TGTGCCAGCAGGCGAACAGGGATCCAAGAGACCCAGTACTTC.

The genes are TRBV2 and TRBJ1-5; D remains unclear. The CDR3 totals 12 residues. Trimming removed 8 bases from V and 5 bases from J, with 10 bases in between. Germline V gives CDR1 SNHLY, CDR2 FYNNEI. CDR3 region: CASGPRHQPQHF. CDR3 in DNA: TGTGCCAGCGGGCCTCGTCATCAGCCCCAGCATTTT. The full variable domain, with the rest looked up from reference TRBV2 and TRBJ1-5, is EPEVTQTPSHQVTQMGQEVILRCVPISNHLYFYWYRQILGQKVEFLVSFYNNEISEKSEIFDDQFSVERPDGSNFTLKIRSTKLEDSAMYFCASGPRHQPQHFGDGTRLSIL.

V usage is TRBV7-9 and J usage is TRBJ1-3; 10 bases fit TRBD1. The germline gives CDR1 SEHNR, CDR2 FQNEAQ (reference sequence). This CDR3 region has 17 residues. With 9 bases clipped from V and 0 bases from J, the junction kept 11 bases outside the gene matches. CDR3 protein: CASLPGQGTFSGNTIYF. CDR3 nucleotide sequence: TGTGCCAGTCTTCCGGGACAGGGGACGTTCTCTGGAAACACCATATATTTT. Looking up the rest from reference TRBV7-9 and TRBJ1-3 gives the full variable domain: DTGVSQNPRHKITKRGQNVTFRCDPISEHNRLYWYRQTLGQGPEFLTYFQNEAQLEKSRLLSDRFSAERPKGSFSTLEIQRTEQGDSAMYLCASLPGQGTFSGNTIYFGEGSWLTVV.

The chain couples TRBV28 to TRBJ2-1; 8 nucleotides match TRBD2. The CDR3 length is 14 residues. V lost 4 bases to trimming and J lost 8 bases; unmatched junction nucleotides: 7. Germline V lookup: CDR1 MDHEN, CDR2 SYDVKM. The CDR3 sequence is CASSWTSPRDEQFF. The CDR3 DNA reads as TGTGCCAGCAGTTGGACTAGCCCGAGAGATGAGCAGTTCTTC.

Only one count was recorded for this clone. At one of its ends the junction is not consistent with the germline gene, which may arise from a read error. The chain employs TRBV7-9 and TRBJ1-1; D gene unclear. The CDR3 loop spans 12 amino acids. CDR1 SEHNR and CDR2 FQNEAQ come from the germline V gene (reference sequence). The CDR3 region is CSSSLGGSRAFF. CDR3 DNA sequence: TGTTCCAGCAGCTTAGGAGGGAGTCGGGCTTTCTTT.

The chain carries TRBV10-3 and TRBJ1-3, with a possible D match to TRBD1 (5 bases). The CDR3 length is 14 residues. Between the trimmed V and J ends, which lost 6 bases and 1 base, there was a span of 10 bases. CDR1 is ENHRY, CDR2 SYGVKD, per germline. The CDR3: CAISRGGSGNTIYF. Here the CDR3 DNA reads TGTGCCATCAGCCGGGGGGGTTCTGGAAACACCATATATTTT.

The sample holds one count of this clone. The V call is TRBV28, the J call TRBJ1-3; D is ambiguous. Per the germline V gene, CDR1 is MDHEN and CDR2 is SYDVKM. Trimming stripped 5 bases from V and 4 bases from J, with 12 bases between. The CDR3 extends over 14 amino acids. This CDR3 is CASSPGGGGNTIYF. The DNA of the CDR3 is TGTGCCAGCAGTCCCGGTGGAGGGGGAAACACCATATATTTT.

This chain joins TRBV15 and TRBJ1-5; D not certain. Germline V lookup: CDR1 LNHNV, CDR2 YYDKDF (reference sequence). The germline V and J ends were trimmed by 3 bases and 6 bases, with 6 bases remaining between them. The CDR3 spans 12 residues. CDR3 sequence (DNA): TGTGCCACCAGCAGGGGAGGTCAGCCCCAGCATTTT. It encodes CATSRGGQPQHF. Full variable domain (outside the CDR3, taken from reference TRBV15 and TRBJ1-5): DAMVIQNPRYQVTQFGKPVTLSCSQTLNHNVMYWYQQKSSQAPKLLFHYYDKDFNNEADTPDNFQSRRPNTSFCFLDIRSPGLGDTAMYLCATSRGGQPQHFGDGTRLSIL.

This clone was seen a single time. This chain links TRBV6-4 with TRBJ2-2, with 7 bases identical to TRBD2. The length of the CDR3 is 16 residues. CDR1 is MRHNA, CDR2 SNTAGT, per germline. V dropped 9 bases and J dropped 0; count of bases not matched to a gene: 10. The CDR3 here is CASSIGTNANTGELFF. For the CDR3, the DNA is TGTGCCAGTTCGATCGGGACTAACGCGAACACCGGGGAGCTGTTTTTT.

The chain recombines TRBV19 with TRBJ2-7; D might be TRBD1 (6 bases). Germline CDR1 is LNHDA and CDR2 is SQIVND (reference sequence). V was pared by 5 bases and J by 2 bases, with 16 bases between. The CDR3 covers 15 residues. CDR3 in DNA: TGTGCCAGTAGTGCTTCCGGGACACTGCCCTACGAGCAGTACTTC. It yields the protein CASSASGTLPYEQYF. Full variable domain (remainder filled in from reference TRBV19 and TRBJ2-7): DGGITQSPKYLFRKEGQNVTLSCEQNLNHDAMYWYRQDPGQGLRLIYYSQIVNDFQKGDIAEGYSVSREKKESFPLTVTSAQKNPTAFYLCASSASGTLPYEQYFGPGTRLTVT.